This T cell receptor beta chain was recorded in a study of blood T cell repertoires in COVID-19. Study context: Samples came from the United States, Italy and Spain, spanning acute and convalescent COVID-19. Sources were T cells, B-cell-depleted T cells, or PBMCs; the material itself was cDNA or gDNA.

Under the authors' procedure: Reference gene primer amplification yielded estimated nucleated cell counts. Generated by immunoSEQ multiplex PCR, the TCRdb table keeps only in-frame clones and is missing some. The DNA was the basis for D and trimming; V, J and clone size are from that table. The table has about 39,000 clones, more than 65% seen once; the top ten hold about a quarter. The germline V gene encodes CDR1 SGHAT and CDR2 FQNNGV. Trimming left V 0 bases short and J 2 bases short, with 10 bases between. The length of the CDR3 is 15 residues. Source material: peripheral blood. The sequence was collected from an elderly man with acute or convalescent COVID-19. The chain joins TRBV11-2 to TRBJ1-2; D is perhaps TRBD1 (6 bases). CDR3 sequence: CASSLEYRDNYGYTF. In DNA form, the CDR3 reads TGTGCCAGCAGCTTAGAGTACAGGGACAACTATGGCTACACCTTC.